This passage covers 10 T cell receptor beta chains from one sample sequenced in a study of T cell changes during pregnancy in multiple sclerosis. The table came from immunoSEQ multiplex PCR; TCRdb's copy has only in-frame clones and leaves some out. Seen here are over 40,000 clones, 75% to 90% observed once, and the top ten hold more than 4.5%. This specimen was peripheral blood, taken in the first trimester of pregnancy. The receptor set was obtained from a female donor in good health, enrolled as a control in a pregnancy study.

The V call is TRBV5-1, the J call TRBJ2-7; 9 bases map to TRBD2. The CDR3 contains 17 residues. Unmatched junction bases numbered 11, after V lost 1 base and J lost 3 bases. Germline values: CDR1 SGHRS, CDR2 YFSETQ. CDR3 sequence reads: CASSLSAGGSGGYEQYF. For the CDR3, the DNA is TGCGCCAGCAGCTTGAGTGCGGGAGGGTCAGGTGGCTACGAGCAGTACTTC.

The chain recombines TRBV5-6 with TRBJ2-3; perhaps TRBD1 as D (6 bases). Germline V gene data show CDR1 as SGHDT and CDR2 as YYEEEE. This CDR3 comprises 15 residues. Trimming removed 2 bases at V and 0 bases at J, with 10 bases between. This CDR3 is CASSFNRASTDTQYF. The CDR3 DNA reads as TGTGCCAGCAGCTTTAACAGGGCTAGCACAGATACGCAGTATTTT.

The chain couples TRBV19 to TRBJ1-5; 7 bases align to TRBD1. CDR3 length: 15 residues. Germline V gene lookup returns CDR1 LNHDA and CDR2 SQIVND (reference sequence). Trimming took 5 bases from V and 1 from J; bases not matched to a gene: 5. CDR3 sequence (DNA): TGTGCCAGTAGTTCAGGGGGATCAAGCAATCAGCCCCAGCATTTT. Amino acids: CASSSGGSSNQPQHF.

The gene calls are TRBV7-9 and TRBJ1-3; no definite D call. Per the germline V gene, CDR1 is SEHNR and CDR2 is FQNEAQ (reference sequence). Trimming cost V 5 bases and J 0 bases, with 23 bases left between them. CDR3 size: 19 residues. The CDR3 sequence is CASSPLGHQWESSGNTIYF. The CDR3 region has the DNA TGTGCCAGCAGCCCCCTTGGGCACCAGTGGGAGTCCTCTGGAAACACCATATATTTT.

The genes are TRBV9 and TRBJ2-1; 8 bases fit TRBD1. With 4 bases clipped from V and 4 bases from J, the junction kept 10 bases outside the gene matches. The CDR3 contains 16 residues. The germline V gene has CDR1 SGDLS and CDR2 YYNGEE. DNA for the CDR3: TGTGCCAGCAGCCCACAGGGGGGCTCCTTTTACAATGAGCAGTTCTTC. Residues: CASSPQGGSFYNEQFF.

V and J are TRBV12-5 and TRBJ1-5, with TRBD1 identical over 12 bases. The length of the CDR3 is 19 residues. V was clipped by 7 bases and J by 0 bases; unmatched bases: 13. Germline assignment: CDR1 LGHNT and CDR2 FRNRAP. The CDR3 nucleotides are TGTGCTAGTGAAATACGCTTGGGGGACAGGGGGCTTAGCAATCAGCCCCAGCATTTT. It yields the protein CASEIRLGDRGLSNQPQHF.

The chain uses TRBV19 and TRBJ2-1; 9 nucleotides match TRBD2. V shed 6 bases and J 10 bases; nucleotides not matched to a gene: 13. This CDR3 has 15 residues. Germline-derived CDR1 and CDR2 are LNHDA and SQIVND (reference sequence). CDR3 amino acids: CASRTGLAIASEQFF. The CDR3 nucleotides read TGTGCCAGTAGGACGGGACTAGCAATTGCTAGCGAGCAGTTCTTC.

V is TRBV6-5 and J is TRBJ1-6; 7 positions match TRBD1. The V and J ends lost 0 bases and 7 bases, in that order; junction bases with no gene match: 0. CDR1 MNHEY and CDR2 SVGAGI come from the germline V gene. The length of the CDR3 is 14 residues. CDR3 sequence reads: CASSYSTGNSPLHF. The CDR3 nucleotides read TGTGCCAGCAGTTACTCGACAGGGAATTCACCCCTCCACTTT.

This chain connects TRBV6-5 to TRBJ1-1; 7 bases are shared with TRBD1. CDR3 length: 13 residues. Germline-derived CDR1 and CDR2 are MNHEY and SVGAGI. Germline trimming cut 6 bases from V and 8 bases from J; bases unmatched to any gene: 9. CDR3 in DNA: TGTGCCAGCAGCCACGGTGACAGGGCGGAAGCTTTCTTT. Protein sequence: CASSHGDRAEAFF.

This chain joins TRBV9 and TRBJ1-5; the D gene is possibly TRBD1 (6 bases). This CDR3 contains 14 residues. Germline CDR1 reads SGDLS; CDR2 reads YYNGEE. With 3 bases removed from V and 0 bases from J, the gap between germline ends came to 7 bases. The CDR3 DNA reads as TGTGCCAGCAGCGAGGGGGATAGCAATCAGCCCCAGCATTTT. It yields the protein CASSEGDSNQPQHF. The full variable domain, in which reference TRBV9 and TRBJ1-5 provide the parts outside the CDR3, is DSGVTQTPKHLITATGQRVTLRCSPRSGDLSVYWYQQSLDQGLQFLIQYYNGEERAKGNILERFSAQQFPDLHSELNLSSLELGDSALYFCASSEGDSNQPQHFGDGTRLSIL.